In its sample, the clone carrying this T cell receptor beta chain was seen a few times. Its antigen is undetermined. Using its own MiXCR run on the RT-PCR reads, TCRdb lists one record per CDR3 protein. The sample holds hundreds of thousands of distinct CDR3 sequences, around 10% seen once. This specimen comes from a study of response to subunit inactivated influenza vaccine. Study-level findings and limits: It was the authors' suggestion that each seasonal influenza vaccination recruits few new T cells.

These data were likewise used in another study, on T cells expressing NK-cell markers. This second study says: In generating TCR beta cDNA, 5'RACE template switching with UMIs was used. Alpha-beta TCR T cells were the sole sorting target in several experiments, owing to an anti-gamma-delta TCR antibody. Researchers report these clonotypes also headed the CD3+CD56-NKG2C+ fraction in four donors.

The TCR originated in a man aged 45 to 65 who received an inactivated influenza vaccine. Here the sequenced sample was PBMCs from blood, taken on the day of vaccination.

CDR3 sequence (DNA): TGTGCCAGCGCCCGATCAGGCTCTGGGGAGACCCAGTACTTC. Amino acids: CASARSGSGETQYF. V usage is TRBV7-9 and J usage is TRBJ2-5; D ambiguous. CDR1 SEHNR and CDR2 FQNEAQ come from the germline V gene (reference sequence). Trimming stripped 8 bases from V and 5 bases from J, with 18 bases between. The CDR3 runs 14 residues.